This T cell receptor beta chain was identified in a study of blood T cells in healthy people across ages. The overall study: Roughly one uniquely barcoded beta molecule per two T cells was captured. Study results and caveats: Diversity of TCR beta per million T cells declined in a roughly linear way with age.

The germline V gene has CDR1 LNHNV and CDR2 YYDKDF (reference sequence). There are 16 residues in the CDR3. Primed by a sample-barcoded 5' primer and a J-beta primer mix, a second PCR proceeded for about 7 to 12 cycles. Via MiXCR, TCRdb re-called the 5' RACE reads, giving one row per CDR3 protein. This table has roughly 800,000 distinct CDR3 sequences, more than 45% appearing once. They isolated at least 6.5 million PBMCs from each sample. The amount of total RNA extracted per sample was at least 5.5 micrograms. Concerning this clonotype: Its cognate antigen is unknown.

This receptor was taken from a man under 40 in good health. The chain uses TRBV15 and TRBJ2-4, with 8 bases fitting TRBD1. Matching the DNA end better, TRBJ2-7 makes the J call doubtful. The sequenced material came from blood. CDR3 sequence (DNA): TGTGCCACCAGCAGAGACCTCGGACAGGGCCGAGTCGAGCAGTACTTC. Translation gives CATSRDLGQGRVEQYF.